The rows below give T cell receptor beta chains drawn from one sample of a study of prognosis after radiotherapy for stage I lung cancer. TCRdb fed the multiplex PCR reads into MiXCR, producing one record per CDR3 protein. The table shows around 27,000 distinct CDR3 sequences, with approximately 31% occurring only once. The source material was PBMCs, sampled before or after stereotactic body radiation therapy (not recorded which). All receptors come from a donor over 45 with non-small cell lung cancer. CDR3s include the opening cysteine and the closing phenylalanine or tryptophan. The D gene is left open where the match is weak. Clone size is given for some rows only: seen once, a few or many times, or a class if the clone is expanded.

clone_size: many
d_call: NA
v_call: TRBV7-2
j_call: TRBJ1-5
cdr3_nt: TGTGCCAGCAGCTTATTTTTCGGTAACAATCAGCCCCAGCATTTT
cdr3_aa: CASSLFFGNNQPQHF

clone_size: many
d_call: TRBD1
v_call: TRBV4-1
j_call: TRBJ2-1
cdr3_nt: TGCGCCAGCAGCCAAGATGGGTCGGACAGGGGGCGCCCCAATGAGCAGTTCTTC
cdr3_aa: CASSQDGSDRGRPNEQFF

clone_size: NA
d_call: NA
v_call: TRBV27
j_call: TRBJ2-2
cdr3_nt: TGTGCCAGCAGCCGAAGCCTTCAGAGGGCGCGCACCGGGGAACTGTTTTTT
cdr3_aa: CASSRSLQRARTGELFF

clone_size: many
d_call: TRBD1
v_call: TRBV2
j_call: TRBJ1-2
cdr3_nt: TGTGCCAGCAGTGAATCCGCGGGGGACAGGGGAAACTATGGCTACACCTTC
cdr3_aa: CASSESAGDRGNYGYTF

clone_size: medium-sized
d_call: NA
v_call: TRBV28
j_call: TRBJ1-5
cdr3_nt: TGTGCCAGCAGATCCATGGGGAATCAGCCCCAGCATTTT
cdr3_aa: CASRSMGNQPQHF

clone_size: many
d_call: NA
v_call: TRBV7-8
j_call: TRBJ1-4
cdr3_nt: TGTGCCAGCAGCAATGGACCCCCCCGAGTAGGAAAACTGTTTTTT
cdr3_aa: CASSNGPPRVGKLFF

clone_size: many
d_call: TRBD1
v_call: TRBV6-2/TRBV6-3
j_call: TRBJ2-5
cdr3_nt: TGTGCCAGTCGGGACAGGGGATTTAGAGAGACCCAGTACTTC
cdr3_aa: CASRDRGFRETQYF

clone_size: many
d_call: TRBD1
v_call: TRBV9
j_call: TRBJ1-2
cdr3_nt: TGTGCCAGCAGCGCGACAGGGGGGGACTATGGCTACACCTTC
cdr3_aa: CASSATGGDYGYTF

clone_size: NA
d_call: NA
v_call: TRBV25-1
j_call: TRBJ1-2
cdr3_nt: TGTGCCAGCAGTGAATTGGGTGGGGTTTATGGCTACACCTTC
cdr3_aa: CASSELGGVYGYTF

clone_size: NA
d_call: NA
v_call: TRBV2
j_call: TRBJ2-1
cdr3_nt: TGTGCCAACACCCCGAGGAGCTCCTACAATGAGCAGTTCTTC
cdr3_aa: CANTPRSSYNEQFF

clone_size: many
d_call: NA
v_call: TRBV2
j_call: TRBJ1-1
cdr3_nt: TGTGCCACGGGAGTGGTGGGGGGCACTGAAGCTTTCTTT
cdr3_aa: CATGVVGGTEAFF

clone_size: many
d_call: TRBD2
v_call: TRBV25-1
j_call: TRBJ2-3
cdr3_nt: TGTGCCAGCAGTTACAGCGGGAGCGCAGATACGCAGTATTTT
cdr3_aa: CASSYSGSADTQYF

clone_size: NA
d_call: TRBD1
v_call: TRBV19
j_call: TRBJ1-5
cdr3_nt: TGTGCCAGTACCGATACCGTGACAGGGTTTATTCAGCCCCAGCATTTT
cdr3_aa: CASTDTVTGFIQPQHF

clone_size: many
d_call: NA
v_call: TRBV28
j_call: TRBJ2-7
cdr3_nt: TGTGCCAGCAGTTTCCGATTAGACACTCTCACCTACGAGCAGTACTTC
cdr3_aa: CASSFRLDTLTYEQYF

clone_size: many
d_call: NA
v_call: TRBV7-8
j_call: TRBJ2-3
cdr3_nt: TGTGCCAGCAGCTTAGGGGGCTTGGGTGATACGCAGTATTTT
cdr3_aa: CASSLGGLGDTQYF

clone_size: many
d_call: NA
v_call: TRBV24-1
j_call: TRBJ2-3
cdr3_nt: TGTGCCACCAGTTCAGGGGGCACAGATACGCAGTATTTT
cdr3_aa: CATSSGGTDTQYF

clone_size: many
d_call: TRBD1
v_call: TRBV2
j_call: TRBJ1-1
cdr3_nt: TGTGCCAGTTTGCGGGCACAGGGGGCTAGTGAAGCTTTCTTT
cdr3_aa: CASLRAQGASEAFF

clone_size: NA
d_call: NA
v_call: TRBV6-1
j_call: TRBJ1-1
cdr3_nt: TGTGCCAGCAGGATCGGACAGTTAGAGGGAACTGAAGCTTTCTTT
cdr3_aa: CASRIGQLEGTEAFF

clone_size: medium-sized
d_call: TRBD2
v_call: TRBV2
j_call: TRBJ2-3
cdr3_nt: TGTGCCAGTCCCTTGAACATAGGTAGCGGGGGCCCTAGCACAGATACGCAGTATTTT
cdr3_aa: CASPLNIGSGGPSTDTQYF

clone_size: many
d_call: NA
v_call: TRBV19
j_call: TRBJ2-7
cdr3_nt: TGTGCCAGTAGTATGCTGGGAAACGAGCAGTACTTC
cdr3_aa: CASSMLGNEQYF

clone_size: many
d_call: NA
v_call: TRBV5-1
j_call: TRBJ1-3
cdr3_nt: TGCGCCAGCAGCAAGGACACAAACACCATATATTTT
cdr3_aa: CASSKDTNTIYF

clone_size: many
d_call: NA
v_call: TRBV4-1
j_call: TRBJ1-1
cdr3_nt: TGCGCCAGCAGCCAAGGCTGGGCTGAAGCTTTCTTT
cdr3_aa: CASSQGWAEAFF

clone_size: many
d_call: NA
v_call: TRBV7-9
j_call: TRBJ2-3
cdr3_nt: TGTGCCAGCAGCCCCCGCGGCCCAGATACGCAGTATTTT
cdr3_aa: CASSPRGPDTQYF

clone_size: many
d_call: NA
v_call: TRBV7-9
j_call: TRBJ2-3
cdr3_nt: TGTGCCAGCAGCTCCTCGACTAGATCAGATACGCAGTATTTT
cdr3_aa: CASSSSTRSDTQYF

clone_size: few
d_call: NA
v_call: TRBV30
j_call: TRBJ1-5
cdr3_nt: TGTGCCTGGAGTTTTCCGGGAGGCGATCAGCCCCAGCATTTT
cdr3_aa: CAWSFPGGDQPQHF

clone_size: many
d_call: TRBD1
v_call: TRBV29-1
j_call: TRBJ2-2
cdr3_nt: TGCAGCGTCGCCAGGGGGAAGGGGAACACCGGGGAGCTGTTTTTT
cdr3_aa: CSVARGKGNTGELFF

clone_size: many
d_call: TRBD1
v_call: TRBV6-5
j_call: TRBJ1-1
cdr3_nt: TGTGCCAGCAGTTACTCCGGGACAGGGGGCACTGAAGCTTTCTTT
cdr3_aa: CASSYSGTGGTEAFF

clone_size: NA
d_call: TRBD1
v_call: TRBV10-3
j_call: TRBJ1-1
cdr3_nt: TGTGCCATCAGGCAGGGGGTAGAGAACAATGAAGCTTTCTTT
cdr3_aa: CAIRQGVENNEAFF

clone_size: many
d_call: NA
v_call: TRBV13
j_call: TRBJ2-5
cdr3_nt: TGTGCCAGCAGCTTTTCGTCTTTCGGGACCCAGTACTTC
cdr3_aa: CASSFSSFGTQYF

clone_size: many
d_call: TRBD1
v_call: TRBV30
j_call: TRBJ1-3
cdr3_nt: TGTGCCTGGAGTAGGGGGCACGTAAACACCATATATTTT
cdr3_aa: CAWSRGHVNTIYF

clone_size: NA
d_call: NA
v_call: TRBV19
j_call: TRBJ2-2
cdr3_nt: TGTGCCAGTAGTAGTAAGAGGGCCCACGTCGGGGAGCTGTTTTTT
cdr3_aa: CASSSKRAHVGELFF

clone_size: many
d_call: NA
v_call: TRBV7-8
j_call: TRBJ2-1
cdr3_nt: TGTGCCAGCAGCTTAGAGGGGACTGATTACAATGAGCAGTTCTTC
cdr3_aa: CASSLEGTDYNEQFF

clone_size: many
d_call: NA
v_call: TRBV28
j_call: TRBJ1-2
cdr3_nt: TGTGCCAGCCAAGGGGGACGGGATGGCTACACCTTC
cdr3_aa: CASQGGRDGYTF

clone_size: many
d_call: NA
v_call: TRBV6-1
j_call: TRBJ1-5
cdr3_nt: TGTGCCAGCAGTGACTCCGAGGGGGTCTGGCAGCCCCAGCATTTT
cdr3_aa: CASSDSEGVWQPQHF

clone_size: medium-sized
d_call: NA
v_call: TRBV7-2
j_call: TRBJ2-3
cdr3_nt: TGTGCCAGCAGCTTACAAGGAAGCACAGATACGCAGTATTTT
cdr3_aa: CASSLQGSTDTQYF

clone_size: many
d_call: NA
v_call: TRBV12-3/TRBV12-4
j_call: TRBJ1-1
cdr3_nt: TGTGCCAGCACCCTAGCCTGGCAGGGTGAAGCTTTCTTT
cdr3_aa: CASTLAWQGEAFF

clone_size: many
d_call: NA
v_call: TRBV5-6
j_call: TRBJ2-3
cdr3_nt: TGTGCCAGCAGCTTGGTTAGGGGAGTCGCAGATACGCAGTATTTT
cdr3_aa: CASSLVRGVADTQYF

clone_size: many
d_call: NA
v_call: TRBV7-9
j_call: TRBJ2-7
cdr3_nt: TGTGCCAGCAGCTTAGTAGGGGGGGTCACCTACGAGCAGTACTTC
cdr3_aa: CASSLVGGVTYEQYF

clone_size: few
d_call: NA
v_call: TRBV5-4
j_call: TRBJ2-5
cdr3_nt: TGTGCCAGCAGCTTGTTGGGCGGTCAAGAGACCCAGTACTTC
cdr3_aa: CASSLLGGQETQYF

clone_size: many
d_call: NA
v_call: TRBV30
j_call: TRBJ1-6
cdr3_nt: TGTGCCTGCGTCGGCCAGGGGAATTCACCCCTCCACTTT
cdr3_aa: CACVGQGNSPLHF

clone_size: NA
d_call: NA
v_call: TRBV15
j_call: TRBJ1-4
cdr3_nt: TGTGCCACCTGGGATGGTGGCAGGTCTAATGAAAAACTGTTTTTT
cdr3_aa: CATWDGGRSNEKLFF

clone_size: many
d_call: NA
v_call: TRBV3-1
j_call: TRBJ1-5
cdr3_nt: TGTGCCAGCAGCCAAGGGGCAGGGTCTCAGCCCCAGCATTTT
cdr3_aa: CASSQGAGSQPQHF

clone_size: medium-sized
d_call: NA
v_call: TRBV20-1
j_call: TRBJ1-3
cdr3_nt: TGCAGTGCTAGATTAGACGCTTACTCTGGAAACACCATATATTTT
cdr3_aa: CSARLDAYSGNTIYF

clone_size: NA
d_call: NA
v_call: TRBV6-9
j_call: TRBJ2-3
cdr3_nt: TGTGCCAGCAGTTTTCGACTGGGGGGCACAGATACGCGGTATTTT
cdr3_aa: CASSFRLGGTDTRYF

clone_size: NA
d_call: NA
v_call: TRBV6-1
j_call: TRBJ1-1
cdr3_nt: TGTGCCAGCAGAACAAGTCGGCTCACTGAAGCTTTCTTT
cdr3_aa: CASRTSRLTEAFF

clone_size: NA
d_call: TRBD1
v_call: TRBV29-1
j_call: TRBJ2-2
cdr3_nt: TGCAGCGGGAAGACAGGGGAGGTTGAGACCGGGGAGCTGTTTTTT
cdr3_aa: CSGKTGEVETGELFF

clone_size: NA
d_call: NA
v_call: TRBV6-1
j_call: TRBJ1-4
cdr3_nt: TGTGCCAGCAGTACCGTAGCCGGTGTAAAACTGTTTTTT
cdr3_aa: CASSTVAGVKLFF

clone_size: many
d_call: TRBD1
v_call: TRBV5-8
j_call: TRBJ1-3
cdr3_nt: TGTGCCAGCAGCCAGGACGACAGGGGTGGAAACACCATATATTTT
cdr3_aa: CASSQDDRGGNTIYF

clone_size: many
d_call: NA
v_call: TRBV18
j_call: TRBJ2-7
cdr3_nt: TGTGCCAGCTCACCGGTAGAAGGCGAGCAGTACTTC
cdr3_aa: CASSPVEGEQYF

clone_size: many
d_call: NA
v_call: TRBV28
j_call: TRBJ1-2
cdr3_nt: TGTGCCAGCAGTAATTCTTGGATAAGGACGAATGGCTACACCTTC
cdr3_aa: CASSNSWIRTNGYTF

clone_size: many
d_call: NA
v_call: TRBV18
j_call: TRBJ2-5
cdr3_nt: TGTGCCAGCTCACCCCCGGGATTGCCCCAAGAGACCCAGTACTTC
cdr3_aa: CASSPPGLPQETQYF

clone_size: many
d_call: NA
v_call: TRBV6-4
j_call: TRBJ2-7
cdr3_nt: TGTGCCAGCAGAACCAATCAGTTTCCCTACGAGCAGTACTTC
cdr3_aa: CASRTNQFPYEQYF

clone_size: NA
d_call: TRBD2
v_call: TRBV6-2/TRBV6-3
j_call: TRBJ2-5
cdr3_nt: TGTGCCAGCAGTTCACTAGCGGGGGGGAAAGAGACCCAGTACTTC
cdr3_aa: CASSSLAGGKETQYF

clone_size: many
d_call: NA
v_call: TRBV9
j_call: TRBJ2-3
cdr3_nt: TGTGCCAGCAGCGTAGGGGGTAATACGCAGTATTTT
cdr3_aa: CASSVGGNTQYF

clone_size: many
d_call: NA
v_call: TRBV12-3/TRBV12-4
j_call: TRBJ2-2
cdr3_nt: TGTGCCAGCAGTTCAGCGTTCACCGGGGAGCTGTTTTTT
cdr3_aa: CASSSAFTGELFF

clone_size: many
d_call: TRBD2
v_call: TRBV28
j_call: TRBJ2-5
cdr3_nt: TGTGCCAGCAGTTTTTCGGGGGGGGCACCGTCAGAGACCCAGTACTTC
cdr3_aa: CASSFSGGAPSETQYF

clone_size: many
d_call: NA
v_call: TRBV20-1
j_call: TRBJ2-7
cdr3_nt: TGCAGTGTCCCCAGGGGATCGGCCTACGAGCAGTACTTC
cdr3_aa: CSVPRGSAYEQYF

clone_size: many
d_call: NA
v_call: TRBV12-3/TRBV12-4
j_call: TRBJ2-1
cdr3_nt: TGTGCCAGCAGTCCTTCCTCCTTAAATGAGCAGTTCTTC
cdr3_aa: CASSPSSLNEQFF